Below, 5 T cell receptor beta chains from the same sample are listed, as sequenced in a study of T cell responses to AZD1222 COVID-19 vaccine (dated by TCRdb to about 2021). Sample time point, as interpreted from the label and publication: baseline before first vaccination. Library generation was performed with the immunoSEQ multiplex PCR assay. The immuneACCESS repertoire file appears here via TCRdb, limited to in-frame rearrangements. These files lack a portion of the clones; in checked studies, under half of the deficit traces to unresolved V genes, and the cause of the others is not known. The table for this sample lists about 120,000 clones; roughly nine tenths of them were counted only once. 2.4% of the sample is in the top ten clones. Sequenced material: peripheral blood, taken on day 0 of AZD1222 vaccination. The origin of the receptors is an adult in good health.

The chain has TRBV5-1 and TRBJ1-2, with 10 bases identical to TRBD1. This CDR3 has 18 residues. Germline-derived CDR1 and CDR2 are SGHRS and YFSETQ. J lost 0 bases, V lost 1 base, and 9 bases had no gene match. CDR3 nucleotides: TGCGCCAGCAGCTTGTTCCGGAGACAGGGGGCTACTAACTATGGCTACACCTTC. Translation: CASSLFRRQGATNYGYTF.

The V call is TRBV6-5, the J call TRBJ1-1, with a tentative D call TRBD1 (6 bases). This CDR3 is 14 amino acids long. CDR1 and CDR2 (germline): MNHEY, SVGAGI. V was clipped by 7 bases and J by 5 bases, with 17 bases between them. The CDR3 sequence: CASTTIVGGTEAFF. The CDR3 DNA follows: TGTGCCAGCACCACAATAGTAGGGGGGACTGAAGCTTTCTTT.

The chain joins TRBV28 to TRBJ1-5; D is ambiguous. Looked up from germline, CDR1 is MDHEN and CDR2 is SYDVKM. This CDR3 has 18 amino acids. The V gene lost 3 bases and the J gene lost 2 bases, with 20 bases spanning the gap. CDR3: CASSFTPGPAGGNQPQHF. In DNA, the CDR3 is TGTGCCAGCAGTTTTACCCCCGGACCAGCCGGGGGCAATCAGCCCCAGCATTTT.

The chain is built from TRBV5-4 and TRBJ2-5, with D maybe TRBD1 (6 bases). Germline V gene sequence: CDR1 SGHNT, CDR2 YYREEE (reference sequence). CDR3 length: 14 amino acids. Trimming took 1 base from V and 0 from J, leaving 7 bases between them. The DNA of the CDR3 is TGTGCCAGCAGCTTGCGGGACAACCAAGAGACCCAGTACTTC. The encoded protein is CASSLRDNQETQYF.

The chain uses TRBV28 and TRBJ1-5, with D uncertain. The CDR3 length is 12 residues. Trimming pared 6 bases from V and 10 bases from J, leaving 13 bases between. The germline V gene has CDR1 MDHEN and CDR2 SYDVKM. The CDR3 sequence is CASRTTLGPQHF. CDR3 nucleotide sequence: TGTGCCAGCAGGACGACCCTAGGTCCCCAGCATTTT.